The 19 T cell receptor beta chains listed next were all sequenced from one sample in a study of blood T cells in healthy people across ages. A sample-barcoded 5' primer and a J-beta primer mix were used in a second PCR of roughly 7 to 12 cycles. TCRdb used MiXCR to reprocess the 5' RACE reads, holding one entry per CDR3 protein. The data contain roughly 1.5 million distinct CDR3 sequences, roughly two fifths of them singletons. Sample: blood. These receptors were obtained from a woman younger than 35 in good health.

This chain links TRBV7-8 with TRBJ2-1; 7 bases line up with TRBD1. V lost 7 bases to trimming and J lost 6 bases; unmatched junction nucleotides: 9. Germline CDR1 SGHVS, CDR2 FQNEAQ. The CDR3 extends over 14 amino acids. The CDR3 spells CASNQRGQRNEQFF. The CDR3 bases are TGTGCCAGCAATCAACGGGGACAGCGCAATGAGCAGTTCTTC.

This clonotype was observed many times. The chain combines TRBV6-5 with TRBJ1-1; D is ambiguous. V lost 6 bases, J lost 1 base, and 9 bases lay in between. Germline lookup yields CDR1 MNHEY and CDR2 SVGAGI. CDR3 length equals 13 residues. The CDR3 spells CASRLTENTEAFF. DNA for the CDR3: TGTGCCAGCAGACTGACGGAGAACACTGAAGCTTTCTTT.

The table lists this clonotype with a few counts. The chain is built from TRBV5-1 and TRBJ2-3, with TRBD1 matching over 7 bases. This CDR3 is built from 15 residues. Germline CDR1 and CDR2: SGHRS and YFSETQ. The trim removed 3 bases at V and 7 bases at J, leaving 11 bases unmatched. For the CDR3, the DNA is TGCGCCAGCAGCTCCGGGACAGTTCTTGTAAATACGCAGTATTTT. As protein: CASSSGTVLVNTQYF.

This sequence joins TRBV20-1 and TRBJ2-1, with D unresolved. V lost 1 base to trimming and J lost 2 bases, with 6 bases between them. Per the germline V gene, CDR1 is DFQATT and CDR2 is SNEGSKA (reference sequence). This CDR3 is built from 13 residues. CDR3 residues: CSARATTYNEQFF. CDR3 nucleotide sequence: TGCAGTGCTAGAGCCACGACCTACAATGAGCAGTTCTTC.

The rearrangement uses TRBV7-2 and TRBJ1-5; D is possibly TRBD1 (6 bases). Germline CDR1 reads SGHTA; CDR2 reads FQGNSA. The CDR3 has 15 amino acids. Deletions cut 1 base from V and 6 bases from J, with 13 bases between. The DNA of the CDR3 is TGTGCCAGCAGCTTAGGAGTAGGGACACTTCAGCCCCAGCATTTT. Protein product: CASSLGVGTLQPQHF.

The rearrangement uses TRBV5-6 and TRBJ1-1; D not resolved. The germline gives CDR1 SGHDT, CDR2 YYEEEE. Trimming removed 3 bases from V and 6 bases from J, with 15 bases in between. The CDR3 sequence is 14 residues long. The CDR3 is CASSSISGWPEAFF. In nucleotides, the CDR3 is TGTGCCAGCAGCTCTATAAGCGGGTGGCCTGAAGCTTTCTTT.

There are a few counts of this clonotype. The rearrangement joins TRBV29-1 to TRBJ2-7, with TRBD2 matching over 8 bases. Unmatched junction bases numbered 6, after V lost 3 bases and J lost 5 bases. The CDR3 runs 13 residues. CDR1 SQVTM and CDR2 ANQGSEA come from the germline V gene. The CDR3 DNA follows: TGCAGCGTTGACAAGCGGGGGTCCAACGAGCAGTACTTC. Translation gives CSVDKRGSNEQYF.

This clonotype was seen a handful of times. The CDR3 loop is CSATNLGLAPDTDTQYF. The CDR3 nucleotides are TGCAGTGCTACAAATCTGGGACTAGCGCCGGACACAGATACGCAGTATTTT. V usage is TRBV20-1 and J usage is TRBJ2-3; 10 positions match TRBD2. The CDR3 runs 17 residues. Germline CDR1 is DFQATT and CDR2 is SNEGSKA (reference sequence). The V segment lost 4 bases and the J segment 2 bases; nucleotides outside the gene matches: 12.

This chain joins TRBV20-1 and TRBJ2-4, with TRBD2 identical over 12 bases. V shed 6 bases and J 9 bases; nucleotides not matched to a gene: 12. CDR1 and CDR2 from the germline V gene are DFQATT and SNEGSKA (reference sequence). The CDR3 extends over 15 amino acids. This chain's CDR3 is CSARRLAGGPSIQYF. CDR3 sequence (DNA): TGCAGTGCCAGGAGGCTAGCGGGGGGGCCCAGCATTCAGTACTTC.

This chain connects TRBV4-1 to TRBJ2-7; 7 bases line up with TRBD2. The V segment lost 1 base and the J segment 4 bases; nucleotides outside the gene matches: 10. The CDR3 loop spans 16 amino acids. Germline-derived CDR1 and CDR2 are MGHRA and YSYEKL. CDR3 coding DNA: TGCGCCAGCAGCCAAGCTCCCACGGGGGGTGGTTACGAGCAGTACTTC. Protein product: CASSQAPTGGGYEQYF.

The rearrangement links TRBV7-8 to TRBJ2-1; 7 bases fit TRBD2. V lost 3 bases, J lost 7 bases, and 12 bases stayed unmatched. This CDR3 has 16 amino acids. Germline CDR1 is SGHVS and CDR2 is FQNEAQ. The CDR3 region has the DNA TGTGCCAGCAGCTTGCAGGTTCAACTAGCGAGTAATGAGCAGTTCTTC. This gives the protein CASSLQVQLASNEQFF.

The chain uses TRBV6-1 and TRBJ1-5; D may be TRBD1 (5 bases). V was trimmed by 9 bases and J by 1 base, leaving 13 bases between them. Germline V gene data show CDR1 as MNHNS and CDR2 as SASEGT. The CDR3 is 14 amino acids. CDR3: CASASGGSNQPQHF. The DNA for the CDR3 is TGTGCCAGTGCTAGTGGGGGAAGCAATCAGCCCCAGCATTTT.

The chain couples TRBV20-1 to TRBJ1-5; D might be TRBD1 (6 bases). Germline values: CDR1 DFQATT, CDR2 SNEGSKA (reference sequence). The ends were cut back, 6 bases at V and 3 bases at J, with 15 bases in the middle. This CDR3 is built from 14 residues. Here the CDR3 DNA reads TGCAGTGCCAAAAAGACAGGCTCCAATCAGCCCCAGCATTTT. This gives the protein CSAKKTGSNQPQHF.

This chain connects TRBV29-1 to TRBJ2-4; 7 nucleotides agree with TRBD1. V shed 6 bases and J 0 bases; nucleotides not matched to a gene: 5. This CDR3 contains 14 residues. CDR1 SQVTM and CDR2 ANQGSEA come from the germline V gene. DNA of the CDR3: TGCAGCGTCCGACAGGGTCTAGCCAAAAACATTCAGTACTTC. Residues: CSVRQGLAKNIQYF.

The rearrangement joins TRBV27 to TRBJ2-1, with 9 positions matching TRBD1. The DNA matches TRBJ2-7 better at its end, which makes the J call doubtful. CDR1 is MNHEY and CDR2 is SMNVEV in the germline V gene (reference sequence). CDR3 length: 16 residues. The CDR3, as DNA: TGTGCCAGCAGTTTATCCATAGGACAGGGGTACAATGAGCAGTACTTC. It yields the protein CASSLSIGQGYNEQYF.

The chain is built from TRBV20-1 and TRBJ1-5; D unresolved. The CDR3 has 14 amino acids. Trimming took 0 bases from V and 4 from J, leaving 10 bases between them. Germline-derived CDR1 and CDR2 are DFQATT and SNEGSKA (reference sequence). CDR3 nucleotides: TGCAGTGCTAGAGATATGATGATTAATCAGCCCCAGCATTTT. The encoded protein is CSARDMMINQPQHF.

The gene calls are TRBV7-2 and TRBJ2-3; the D gene could be TRBD1 or TRBD2 (6 bases each). From germline, CDR1 is SGHTA and CDR2 FQGNSA. The ends were cut back, 5 bases at V and 3 bases at J, with 18 bases in the middle. This CDR3 contains 16 residues. The DNA for the CDR3 is TGTGCCAGCAGCCCTAAGGTCAGGGGACTTACAGATACGCAGTATTTT. Protein: CASSPKVRGLTDTQYF.

This clonotype turned up a few times. A much larger clone sits a single nucleotide away, making a read error possible. The gene calls are TRBV5-5 and TRBJ2-5; possibly TRBD1 for D (6 bases). CDR1 is SGHKS, CDR2 YYEKEE, per germline (reference sequence). This CDR3 has 13 amino acids. The V end lost 4 bases, the J end lost 5 bases, and 12 bases lay between the germline ends. The CDR3 DNA reads as TGTGCCAGCAGCGTTCCAGGGGAGGAGACCCAGTACTTC. Amino acid sequence: CASSVPGEETQYF. Combining the CDR3 with reference TRBV5-5 and TRBJ2-5 gives the whole variable domain DAGVTQSPTHLIKTRGQQVTLRCSPISGHKSVSWYQQVLGQGPQFIFQYYEKEERGRGNFPDRFSARQFPNYSSELNVNALLLGDSALYLCASSVPGEETQYFGPGTRLLVL.

The gene calls are TRBV15 and TRBJ2-1; 7 bases fit TRBD2. The CDR3 contains 17 residues. Unmatched junction bases numbered 13, after V lost 0 bases and J lost 8 bases. Germline assignment: CDR1 LNHNV and CDR2 YYDKDF (reference sequence). The CDR3 DNA reads as TGTGCCACCAGCAGAGATGAACTAGCGAGGCGTTCCGATGAGCAGTTCTTC. Its translation is CATSRDELARRSDEQFF.